One and the same sample provided the 5 T cell receptor beta chains below, sequenced in a study of CD8 T cell repertoires and HIV-1 epitope variants. The data were produced by immunoSEQ multiplex PCR, yet TCRdb's version contains in-frame clones alone and is incomplete. The sample lists more than 2,000 clones; about 63% were seen once. Antigens for these TCRs are unknown. The sequencing input was cultured CD8+ T cells derived from PBMCs. These receptor sequences come from a male donor with HIV.

V is TRBV19 and J is TRBJ2-3; 10 bases fit TRBD2. The trim removed 6 bases at V and 0 bases at J, leaving 12 bases unmatched. The CDR3 loop spans 18 amino acids. The germline gives CDR1 LNHDA, CDR2 SQIVND (reference sequence). The CDR3 protein is CASRGSGGLLPSTDTQYF. The DNA for the CDR3 is TGTGCCAGTAGAGGTAGCGGGGGGCTTTTACCTAGCACAGATACGCAGTATTTT. The entire variable domain, with the rest obtained from reference TRBV19 and TRBJ2-3, is as follows: DGGITQSPKYLFRKEGQNVTLSCEQNLNHDAMYWYRQDPGQGLRLIYYSQIVNDFQKGDIAEGYSVSREKKESFPLTVTSAQKNPTAFYLCASRGSGGLLPSTDTQYFGPGTRLTVL.

The chain is built from TRBV4-1 and TRBJ2-7; TRBD1 matches 9 bases. Looked up from germline, CDR1 is MGHRA and CDR2 is YSYEKL. CDR3 length: 16 residues. Trimming removed 0 bases from V and 7 bases from J; junction bases left unmatched: 10. The CDR3 sequence is CASSQDAGQGLWEQYF. CDR3 DNA sequence: TGCGCCAGCAGCCAAGATGCGGGACAGGGACTCTGGGAGCAGTACTTC.

The CDR3 sequence is CASNPSGAGIRNEQFF. CDR3 bases: TGTGCCAGCAACCCCTCGGGAGCGGGGATACGCAATGAGCAGTTCTTC. V is TRBV5-4 and J is TRBJ2-1, with 7 positions matching TRBD2. Germline V lookup: CDR1 SGHNT, CDR2 YYREEE (reference sequence). The length of the CDR3 is 16 residues. The junction had 15 bases not matched to a gene; V was cut back by 6 bases and J by 6 bases.

This chain joins TRBV5-5 and TRBJ1-5; 9 bases align to TRBD1. Per germline, CDR1 SGHKS and CDR2 YYEKEE (reference sequence). This CDR3 is built from 15 residues. Germline trimming cut 0 bases from V and 7 bases from J; bases unmatched to any gene: 5. The CDR3 DNA follows: TGTGCCAGCAGCTTGGATACAGGGGGCGGCCAGCCCCAGCATTTT. It encodes CASSLDTGGGQPQHF.

This chain's CDR3 is CASSRDQEGQPQHF. For the CDR3, the DNA is TGTGCCAGCAGCAGGGACCAGGAGGGTCAGCCCCAGCATTTT. The chain carries TRBV11-2 and TRBJ1-5; weak D call: TRBD1 (5 bases). This CDR3 contains 14 residues. Trimming removed 5 bases at V and 6 bases at J, with 14 bases between. Germline V CDR1 and CDR2: SGHAT, FQNNGV.